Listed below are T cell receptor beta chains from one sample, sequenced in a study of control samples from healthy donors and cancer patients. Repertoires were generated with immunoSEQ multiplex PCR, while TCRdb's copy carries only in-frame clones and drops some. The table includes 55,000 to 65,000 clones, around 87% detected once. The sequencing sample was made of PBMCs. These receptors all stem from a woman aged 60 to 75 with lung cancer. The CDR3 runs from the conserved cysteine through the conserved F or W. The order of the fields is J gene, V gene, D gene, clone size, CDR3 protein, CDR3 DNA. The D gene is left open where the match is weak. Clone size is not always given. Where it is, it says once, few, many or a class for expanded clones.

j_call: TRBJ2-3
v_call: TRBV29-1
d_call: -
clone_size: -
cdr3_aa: CSVLGSKRSTDTQYF
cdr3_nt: TGCAGCGTTCTGGGCAGTAAACGGAGCACAGATACGCAGTATTTT

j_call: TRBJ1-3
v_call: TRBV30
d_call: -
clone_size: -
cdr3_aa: CAWSAGIVNTIYF
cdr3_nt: TGTGCCTGGAGTGCAGGAATTGTCAACACCATATATTTT

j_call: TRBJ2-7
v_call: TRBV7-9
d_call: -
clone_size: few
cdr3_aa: CASSLMEEQYF
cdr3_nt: TGTGCCAGCAGCTTAATGGAAGAGCAGTACTTC

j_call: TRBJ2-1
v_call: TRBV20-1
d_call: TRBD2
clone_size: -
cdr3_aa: CSASRGVSYNEQFF
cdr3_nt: TGCAGTGCTAGTCGGGGGGTCTCCTACAATGAGCAGTTCTTC

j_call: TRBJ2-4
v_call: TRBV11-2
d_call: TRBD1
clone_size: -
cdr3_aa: CASSRDSLAKNIQYF
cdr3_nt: TGTGCCAGCAGCCGGGACAGCCTAGCCAAAAACATTCAGTACTTC

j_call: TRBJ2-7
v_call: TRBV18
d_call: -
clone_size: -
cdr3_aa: CASSPGGGPSYEQYF
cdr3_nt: TGTGCCAGCTCACCAGGCGGGGGCCCCTCCTACGAGCAGTACTTC

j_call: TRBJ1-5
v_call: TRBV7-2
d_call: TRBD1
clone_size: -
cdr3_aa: CASSLRAAGQGPQPQHF
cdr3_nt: TGTGCCAGCAGCTTAAGAGCTGCGGGACAGGGCCCCCAGCCCCAGCATTTT

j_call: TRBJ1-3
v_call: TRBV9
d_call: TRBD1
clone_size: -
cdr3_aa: CASSANPGGGGNTIYF
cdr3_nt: TGTGCCAGCAGCGCCAATCCAGGGGGCGGTGGAAACACCATATATTTT

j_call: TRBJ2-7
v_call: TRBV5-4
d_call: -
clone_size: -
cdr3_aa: CASRNLGESPYEQYF
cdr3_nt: TGTGCCAGCAGAAATCTGGGGGAGAGCCCCTACGAGCAGTACTTC

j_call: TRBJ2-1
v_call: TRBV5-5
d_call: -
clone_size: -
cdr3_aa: CASSLEAGVHNEQFF
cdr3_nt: TGTGCCAGCAGCTTGGAGGCAGGGGTACACAATGAGCAGTTCTTC

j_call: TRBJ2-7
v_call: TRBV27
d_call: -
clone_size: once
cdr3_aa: CASMYSYEQYF
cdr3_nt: TGTGCCAGCATGTATTCCTACGAGCAGTACTTC

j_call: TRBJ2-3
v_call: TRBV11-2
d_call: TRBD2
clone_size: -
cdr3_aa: CASKRTSGTDTQYF
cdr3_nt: TGTGCCAGCAAGAGGACTAGCGGCACAGATACGCAGTATTTT

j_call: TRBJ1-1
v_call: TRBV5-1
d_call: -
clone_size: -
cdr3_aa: CASSVQGLNTEAFF
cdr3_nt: TGCGCCAGCAGCGTACAAGGACTGAACACTGAAGCTTTCTTT

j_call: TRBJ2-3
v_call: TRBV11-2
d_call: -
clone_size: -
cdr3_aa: CASSFLLTTDTQYF
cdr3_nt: TGTGCCAGCAGCTTCTTACTTACCACAGATACGCAGTATTTT

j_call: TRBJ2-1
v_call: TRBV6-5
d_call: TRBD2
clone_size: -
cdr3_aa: CASTTSGNSYNEQFF
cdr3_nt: TGTGCCAGCACCACTAGCGGGAATTCCTACAATGAGCAGTTCTTC

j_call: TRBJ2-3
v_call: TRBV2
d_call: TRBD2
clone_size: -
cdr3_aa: CASRGGGSTDTQYF
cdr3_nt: TGTGCCAGCCGCGGGGGGGGGAGCACAGATACGCAGTATTTT

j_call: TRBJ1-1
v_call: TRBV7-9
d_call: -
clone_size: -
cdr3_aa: CASSRDLNTEAFF
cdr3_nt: TGTGCCAGCAGCCGGGACCTGAACACTGAAGCTTTCTTT